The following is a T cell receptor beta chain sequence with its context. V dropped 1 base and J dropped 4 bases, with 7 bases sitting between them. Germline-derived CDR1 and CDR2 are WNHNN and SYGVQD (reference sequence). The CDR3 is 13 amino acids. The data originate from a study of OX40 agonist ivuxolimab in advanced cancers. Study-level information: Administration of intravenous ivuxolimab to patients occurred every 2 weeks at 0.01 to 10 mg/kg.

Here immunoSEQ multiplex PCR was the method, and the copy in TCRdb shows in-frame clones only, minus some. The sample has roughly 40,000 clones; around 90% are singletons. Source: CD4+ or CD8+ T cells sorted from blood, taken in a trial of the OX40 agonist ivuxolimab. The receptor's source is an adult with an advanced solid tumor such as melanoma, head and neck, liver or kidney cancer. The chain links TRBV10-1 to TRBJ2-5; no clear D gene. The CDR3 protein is CASSELSGETQYF. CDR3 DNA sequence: TGCGCCAGCAGTGAGTTAAGTGGAGAGACCCAGTACTTC.